These 23 T cell receptor beta chains were all obtained from the same sample, sequenced in a study of Ad26.COV2.S vaccination and SARS-CoV-2 variants. Profiled with immunoSEQ multiplex PCR; TCRdb holds only in-frame clones, not every one. The repertoire holds about 470,000 clones, with 90% as singletons. Indicated treatment: 15 to 20 received Ad26.COV2.S at low or high dose, single or two shots; roughly 5 received placebo; per-sample allocation not given. Samples were taken on day 63 after the first vaccine or placebo injection. Sequenced material: peripheral blood, taken in a trial of Ad26.COV2.S vaccine versus placebo. These receptors were obtained from a person aged 18-60 years who received the Ad26.COV2.S COVID-19 vaccine or a placebo.

The CDR3 DNA sequence: TGTGCCAGCAGCCGCGACACGCCTTACGAGCAGTACTTC. It yields the protein CASSRDTPYEQYF. The chain recombines TRBV5-5 with TRBJ2-7; D remains ambiguous. Germline-derived CDR1 and CDR2 are SGHKS and YYEKEE (reference sequence). V dropped 4 bases and J dropped 4 bases, with 12 bases sitting between them. CDR3 length equals 13 residues.

This chain joins TRBV7-8 and TRBJ2-7; D remains unclear. V shed 5 bases and J shed 6 bases, with 11 bases lying between them. The CDR3 totals 12 residues. Looked up from germline, CDR1 is SGHVS and CDR2 is FQNEAQ. CDR3 amino acids: CASSPFALEQYF. CDR3 DNA sequence: TGTGCCAGCAGCCCCTTTGCCCTCGAGCAGTACTTC.

The rearrangement uses TRBV5-4 and TRBJ2-1; D is uncertain. Germline CDR1 and CDR2: SGHNT and YYREEE (reference sequence). Trimming pared 2 bases from V and 13 bases from J, leaving 16 bases between. The CDR3 is 13 residues long. The chain's CDR3 is CASSFSLDQTQFF. CDR3 DNA: TGTGCCAGCAGCTTCTCCCTTGATCAAACCCAGTTCTTC. Looking up the rest from reference TRBV5-4 and TRBJ2-1 gives the full variable domain: ETGVTQSPTHLIKTRGQQVTLRCSSQSGHNTVSWYQQALGQGPQFIFQYYREEENGRGNFPPRFSGLQFPNYSSELNVNALELDDSALYLCASSFSLDQTQFFGPGTRLTVL.

V gene TRBV7-8 combines with J gene TRBJ2-3; 13 bases are shared with TRBD2. The V and J ends lost 3 bases and 2 bases, in that order; junction bases with no gene match: 5. This CDR3 has 17 amino acids. CDR1 SGHVS and CDR2 FQNEAQ come from the germline V gene. This chain's CDR3 is CASSFWTSGSTTDTQYF. As DNA, the CDR3 is TGTGCCAGCAGCTTTTGGACTAGCGGGAGCACCACAGATACGCAGTATTTT.

The chain is built from TRBV6-4 and TRBJ1-1, with D unresolved. Per germline, CDR1 MRHNA and CDR2 SNTAGT. Deletions cut 3 bases from V and 6 bases from J, with 11 bases between. The CDR3 loop spans 13 amino acids. CDR3 sequence reads: CASSDYEGAEAFF. The CDR3, as DNA: TGTGCCAGCAGTGATTATGAGGGAGCTGAAGCTTTCTTT.

In nucleotides, the CDR3 is TGTGCCATCACCCTGGAGGGACAGGGAAGTCAGGGGGGCTACACCTTC. Translation gives CAITLEGQGSQGGYTF. The chain carries TRBV28 and TRBJ1-2; TRBD1 agrees at 9 bases. Unmatched junction bases numbered 20, after V lost 10 bases and J lost 8 bases. The germline V gene encodes CDR1 MDHEN and CDR2 SYDVKM. The CDR3 runs to 16 residues.

This chain connects TRBV6-2 or TRBV6-3 to TRBJ2-2, with a possible D match to TRBD2 (5 bases). The CDR3 totals 15 residues. The germline V and J ends were trimmed by 2 bases and 4 bases, with 11 bases remaining between them. Germline values: CDR1 MNHEY, CDR2 SVGEGT. CDR3 DNA: TGTGCCAGCAGTTACGCCCTCGAGGGCACCGGGGAGCTGTTTTTT. Amino acid sequence: CASSYALEGTGELFF.

This clone has only one observation. V gene TRBV5-6 combines with J gene TRBJ2-3; TRBD2 is a possible D gene (6 bases). The V end lost 2 bases, the J end lost 4 bases, and 17 bases lay between the germline ends. This CDR3 contains 16 residues. Germline values: CDR1 SGHDT, CDR2 YYEEEE. Here the CDR3 DNA reads TGTGCCAGCAGCTTTCGACTAGGTTGGGGGGCAGATACGCAGTATTTT. Encoded protein: CASSFRLGWGADTQYF.

The chain couples TRBV6-1 to TRBJ2-5; 14 bases match TRBD2. CDR3 size: 16 residues. V was pared by 8 bases and J by 5 bases, with 10 bases of the junction left unmatched. Looked up from germline, CDR1 is MNHNS and CDR2 is SASEGT. The DNA for the CDR3 is TGTGCCAGCGGTGGGACTAGCGGGGGACTTGGGGAGACCCAGTACTTC. Translated: CASGGTSGGLGETQYF.

V gene TRBV6-5 combines with J gene TRBJ2-7; tentative D call: TRBD1 (6 bases). The germline gives CDR1 MNHEY, CDR2 SVGAGI. The ends were cut back, 6 bases at V and 7 bases at J, with 22 bases in the middle. This CDR3 spans 15 amino acids. CDR3 amino acids: CASRGYWDTPKEQYF. The DNA of the CDR3 is TGTGCCAGCAGGGGCTATTGGGACACTCCCAAGGAGCAGTACTTC.

The chain carries TRBV18 and TRBJ2-3; D remains unclear. Trimming took 2 bases from V and 4 from J, leaving 13 bases between them. The CDR3 sequence is 15 residues long. Germline V CDR1 and CDR2: KGHSH, LQKENI. The CDR3 DNA is TGTGCCAGCTCACCAGGCGGTCAGCACGCAGATACGCAGTATTTT. Amino acid sequence: CASSPGGQHADTQYF. The variable domain in full, with the rest retrieved from reference TRBV18 and TRBJ2-3, is NAGVMQNPRHLVRRRGQEARLRCSPMKGHSHVYWYRQLPEEGLKFMVYLQKENIIDESGMPKERFSAEFPKEGPSILRIQQVVRGDSAAYFCASSPGGQHADTQYFGPGTRLTVL.

The chain employs TRBV28 and TRBJ2-7; 11 bases map to TRBD1. J gave up 3 bases and V 6 bases, and 7 bases lay outside the gene matches. CDR1 is MDHEN, CDR2 SYDVKM, per germline. The CDR3 has 15 amino acids. CDR3 sequence: CASSLTGQGDYEQYF. DNA for the CDR3: TGTGCCAGCAGCCTGACGGGACAGGGGGACTACGAGCAGTACTTC.

This chain links TRBV2 with TRBJ2-7, with TRBD2 matching 13 bases. The CDR3 length is 16 residues. Germline CDR1 reads SNHLY; CDR2 reads FYNNEI. The V segment lost 1 base and the J segment 3 bases; nucleotides outside the gene matches: 3. This CDR3 reads CASSEEGLAGFYEQYF. CDR3 sequence (DNA): TGTGCCAGCAGTGAAGAGGGACTAGCGGGATTCTACGAGCAGTACTTC.

V usage is TRBV7-2 and J usage is TRBJ1-3, with unresolved D. Germline assignment: CDR1 SGHTA and CDR2 FQGNSA. CDR3 length: 14 residues. V gave up 4 bases and J gave up 2 bases, with 9 bases separating them. The CDR3 loop reads CASSYRGPGNTIYF. The CDR3 DNA reads TGTGCCAGCAGCTATAGAGGCCCTGGAAACACCATATATTTT.

The V gene is TRBV2, the J gene TRBJ1-5; 10 bases agree with TRBD1. The CDR3 has 14 residues. Germline V gene sequence: CDR1 SNHLY, CDR2 FYNNEI. The trim removed 4 bases at V and 5 bases at J, leaving 2 bases unmatched. The DNA for the CDR3 is TGTGCCAGCAGTGCCGGGACAGGGGATCAGCCCCAGCATTTT. Residues: CASSAGTGDQPQHF.

Concerning this clone: Other DNA sequences within the sample encode an identical CDR3. The chain has TRBV5-6 and TRBJ1-2; 9 positions match TRBD1. The CDR3 spans 15 residues. With 0 bases clipped from V and 1 base from J, the junction kept 1 base outside the gene matches. Germline values: CDR1 SGHDT, CDR2 YYEEEE. The DNA of the CDR3 is TGTGCCAGCAGCTTGGGGGACAGGGATAACTATGGCTACACCTTC. It is translated as CASSLGDRDNYGYTF.

The chain combines TRBV4-3 with TRBJ2-5; 10 bases are shared with TRBD1. Germline V CDR1 and CDR2: LGHNA, YSLEER. Trimming removed 1 base from V and 5 bases from J; junction bases left unmatched: 4. There are 15 residues in the CDR3. CDR3 in DNA: TGCGCCAGCAGCCAAGCCGGGACAGGGGACGAGACCCAGTACTTC. As protein: CASSQAGTGDETQYF.

The rearrangement joins TRBV23-1 to TRBJ2-1, with 9 bases fitting TRBD2. TRBV23-1 is filed as an ORF, its function uncertain. There are 13 residues in the CDR3. V was clipped by 7 bases and J by 6 bases; unmatched bases: 4. This chain's CDR3 is CASTQREVNEQFF. CDR3 nucleotide sequence: TGCGCCAGCACCCAGCGGGAGGTCAATGAGCAGTTCTTC.

J is TRBJ2-5 and V is TRBV9, with D possibly matching TRBD1 (6 bases). CDR1 SGDLS and CDR2 YYNGEE come from the germline V gene. V shed 2 bases and J shed 7 bases, with 9 bases lying between them. This CDR3 comprises 12 residues. The CDR3 sequence: CASSVGAGTQYF. The CDR3, as DNA: TGTGCCAGCAGCGTGGGGGCCGGGACCCAGTACTTC.

CDR3 in amino acids: CATSEGSGEKLFF. CDR3 in DNA: TGTGCCACCAGTGAAGGGTCCGGTGAAAAACTGTTTTTT. This chain uses TRBV24-1 with TRBJ1-4; D unclear. Trimming stripped 4 bases from V and 7 bases from J, with 9 bases between. The V gene's germline CDR1 is KGHDR and CDR2 SFDVKD. CDR3 length: 13 amino acids.

The chain combines TRBV5-1 with TRBJ2-4; 10 bases are a match to TRBD2. The CDR3 contains 18 residues. The V and J ends lost 2 bases and 5 bases, in that order; junction bases with no gene match: 13. CDR1 and CDR2 (germline): SGHRS, YFSETQ. CDR3 region: CASSLNPSSGSLQNIQYF. For the CDR3, the DNA is TGCGCCAGCAGCTTAAACCCTTCTAGCGGGAGTCTCCAAAACATTCAGTACTTC.

The chain recombines TRBV27 with TRBJ2-1; the D gene is possibly TRBD2 (6 bases). Germline values: CDR1 MNHEY, CDR2 SMNVEV (reference sequence). The CDR3 is 14 residues long. V was clipped by 4 bases and J by 8 bases, with 15 bases between them. In DNA form, the CDR3 reads TGTGCCAGCAGTTCGGGACTGAGGGTCGATGAGCAGTTCTTC. Translating gives CASSSGLRVDEQFF.

The J gene is TRBJ2-1, the V gene TRBV4-3; TRBD1 agrees at 7 bases. Germline loops: CDR1 LGHNA, CDR2 YSLEER. The trim removed 3 bases at V and 3 bases at J, leaving 5 bases unmatched. The CDR3 is 15 residues long. The chain's CDR3 is CASSHTGEYYNEQFF. In nucleotides, the CDR3 is TGCGCCAGCAGCCACACAGGGGAGTACTACAATGAGCAGTTCTTC.